Below, 15 T cell receptor beta chains from the same sample are listed, as sequenced in a study of shared clonotypes between healthy human individuals. Repertoires were generated with immunoSEQ multiplex PCR, while TCRdb's copy carries only in-frame clones and drops some. Altogether roughly 700,000 clones are present, approximately 79% being singletons, with the ten largest covering less than 2%. Sequencing was performed on memory CD4+ T cells sorted from blood. This sample's subset: CD45RA-negative fraction. All receptors derive from a woman in her twenties or thirties in good health.

This rearrangement joins TRBV19 to TRBJ2-7; 9 bases agree with TRBD1. The CDR3 totals 16 residues. V shed 6 bases and J 7 bases; nucleotides not matched to a gene: 16. Germline CDR1 LNHDA, CDR2 SQIVND (reference sequence). The CDR3 here is CASSDGTGTGSYEQYF. The CDR3 DNA is TGTGCCAGTAGCGACGGAACCGGGACAGGGAGCTATGAGCAGTACTTC.

About this clone: A far larger clone differs by one base, so this is likely a read error. Other nucleotide sequences in the sample specify the same CDR3. The V and J genes are TRBV7-6 and TRBJ1-4, with a possible D match to TRBD1 (5 bases). The CDR3 has 15 amino acids. CDR1 is SGHVS, CDR2 FNYEAQ, per germline. CDR3 sequence reads: CASSHTRQSNEKLFF. The CDR3, as DNA: TGTGCCAGCAGCCATACACGACAGTCTAATGAAAAACTATTTTTT.

This clone occurred many times. V gene TRBV7-6 combines with J gene TRBJ2-3; perhaps TRBD2 as D (5 bases). Trimming stripped 6 bases from V and 2 bases from J, with 21 bases between. The CDR3 is 17 amino acids. CDR1 is SGHVS, CDR2 FNYEAQ, per germline. The chain's CDR3 is CASRKGSGKRVTDTQYF. The DNA for the CDR3 is TGTGCCAGCAGAAAAGGGTCCGGGAAGAGGGTCACAGATACGCAGTATTTT. Complete variable domain (other parts from reference TRBV7-6 and TRBJ2-3): GAGVSQSPRYKVTKRGQDVALRCDPISGHVSLYWYRQALGQGPEFLTYFNYEAQQDKSGLPNDRFSAERPEGSISTLTIQRTEQRDSAMYRCASRKGSGKRVTDTQYFGPGTRLTVL.

This clone was counted at least ten times. The genes are TRBV6-6 and TRBJ2-7, with TRBD1 matching 11 bases. The V and J ends lost 4 bases and 6 bases, in that order; junction bases with no gene match: 8. The CDR3 has 15 residues. The germline gives CDR1 MNHNY, CDR2 SVGAGI (reference sequence). Written as DNA, the CDR3 is TGTGCCAGCAGTTCCCTAGGGACAGGGGGAGGCGAGCAGTACTTC. Translation gives CASSSLGTGGGEQYF.

This sequence joins TRBV15 and TRBJ2-7; D is uncertain. The V end lost 4 bases, the J end lost 5 bases, and 9 bases lay between the germline ends. CDR3 size: 12 residues. Germline CDR1 is LNHNV and CDR2 is YYDKDF (reference sequence). The CDR3 DNA reads TGTGCCACCAGCATAATGGGGAACGAGCAGTACTTC. Its protein is CATSIMGNEQYF.

The chain is built from TRBV11-2 and TRBJ1-1; no clear D gene. The germline V gene has CDR1 SGHAT and CDR2 FQNNGV. The CDR3 sequence is 12 residues long. The V end was cut by 0 bases, the J end by 8 bases, with 7 bases between. CDR3 DNA sequence: TGTGCCAGCAGCTTAGAGTTGGGGGAAGCTTTCTTT. Residues: CASSLELGEAFF. The whole variable domain, remainder taken from reference TRBV11-2 and TRBJ1-1, is EAGVAQSPRYKIIEKRQSVAFWCNPISGHATLYWYQQILGQGPKLLIQFQNNGVVDDSQLPKDRFSAERLKGVDSTLKIQPAKLEDSAVYLCASSLELGEAFFGQGTRLTVV.

The V gene is TRBV7-3, the J gene TRBJ1-2; possible D gene TRBD1, 6 bases. The CDR3 has 13 amino acids. Trimming took 3 bases from V and 4 from J, leaving 9 bases between them. Per germline, CDR1 SGHTA and CDR2 FQGTGA. CDR3 nucleotide sequence: TGTGCCAGCAGCTTGGACAGCTCCTATGGCTACACCTTC. Translated: CASSLDSSYGYTF.

The gene calls are TRBV29-1 and TRBJ2-5, with 9 bases identical to TRBD1. V shed 3 bases, J shed 1 base, and the junction held 0 bases outside the gene matches. In germline, CDR1 is SQVTM, CDR2 ANQGSEA. This CDR3 is built from 13 residues. Written as DNA, the CDR3 is TGCAGCGTTGAGGACAGGGGCCAAGAGACCCAGTACTTC. It is translated as CSVEDRGQETQYF.

J is TRBJ1-1 and V is TRBV7-3; 7 nucleotides line up with TRBD1. The CDR3 runs 13 residues. J was trimmed by 5 bases and V by 4 bases; bases with no gene match: 4. Germline-derived CDR1 and CDR2 are SGHTA and FQGTGA. CDR3 sequence: CASSSSGGTEAFF. The CDR3 DNA reads as TGTGCCAGCAGCTCCTCAGGGGGGACTGAAGCTTTCTTT.

The chain joins TRBV10-2 to TRBJ2-7; 9 bases match TRBD2. This CDR3 is 15 amino acids long. With V trimmed by 0 bases and J by 3 bases, 3 bases remained unmatched. The germline V gene has CDR1 WSHSY and CDR2 SAAADI. The CDR3 nucleotides are TGCGCCAGCAGTGAGTCTCTAGCGGGAATCTACGAGCAGTACTTC. Residues: CASSESLAGIYEQYF.

The chain carries TRBV7-9 and TRBJ2-5; D possibly corresponds to TRBD2 (5 bases). Trimming pared 5 bases from V and 1 base from J, leaving 11 bases between. CDR1 is SEHNR and CDR2 is FQNEAQ in the germline V gene (reference sequence). The CDR3 contains 14 residues. In DNA, the CDR3 is TGTGCCAGCAGCACCGACTACCTCCAAGAGACCCAGTACTTC. Translation gives CASSTDYLQETQYF.

V and J are TRBV28 and TRBJ1-5; D not certain. This CDR3 has 14 amino acids. The germline V gene encodes CDR1 MDHEN and CDR2 SYDVKM. Trimming pared 6 bases from V and 0 bases from J, leaving 9 bases between. This CDR3 is CASRPLYSNQPQHF. In DNA form, the CDR3 reads TGTGCCAGCAGACCCTTGTATAGCAATCAGCCCCAGCATTTT.

This sequence joins TRBV28 and TRBJ1-5; TRBD1 matches 7 bases. Per the germline V gene, CDR1 is MDHEN and CDR2 is SYDVKM. This CDR3 is built from 15 residues. The J segment lost 7 bases and the V segment lost 5 bases, leaving 11 bases of the junction unmatched. Written as DNA, the CDR3 is TGTGCCAGCAGTCACACCGCAGGGGGTTCCCAGCCCCAGCATTTT. This gives the protein CASSHTAGGSQPQHF.

This clone was observed once. The gene calls are TRBV5-1 and TRBJ2-3, with a possible D match to TRBD2 (5 bases). CDR3 length equals 17 residues. The V end was cut by 0 bases, the J end by 2 bases, with 16 bases between. Germline CDR1 and CDR2: SGHRS and YFSETQ. CDR3 region: CASSLAWLSGNTDTQYF. The CDR3 DNA reads TGCGCCAGCAGCTTGGCCTGGTTAAGCGGAAACACAGATACGCAGTATTTT.

V and J are TRBV6-1 and TRBJ1-5, with D perhaps matching TRBD1 (6 bases). Trimming pared 6 bases from V and 2 bases from J, leaving 17 bases between. Germline-derived CDR1 and CDR2 are MNHNS and SASEGT. This CDR3 has 16 residues. CDR3 nucleotides: TGTGCCAGCAGAGAACAGGGTACCGTGGGCAATCAGCCCCAGCATTTT. This sequence encodes CASREQGTVGNQPQHF.